These 19 T cell receptor beta chains share one sample of origin, sequenced in a study of cytomegalovirus exposure and HLA in healthy donors. The PCR made use of 60 Vbeta and 13 Jbeta primers. Assay: immunoSEQ multiplex PCR; the TCRdb copy retains only in-frame clones and omits some. In the table there are approximately 130,000 clones, roughly 79% of which are singletons. The sample was PBMCs. These receptor sequences come from a middle-aged woman in good health and CMV-seronegative.

This clone was seen once. CDR3 nucleotide sequence: TGCGCCAGCAGCCAAGTTTACAGGGACTACAATGAGCAGTTCTTC. This sequence encodes CASSQVYRDYNEQFF. The chain has TRBV4-1 and TRBJ2-1, with D possibly matching TRBD1 (6 bases). CDR3 size: 15 residues. Germline V CDR1 and CDR2: MGHRA, YSYEKL. V lost 1 base to trimming and J lost 3 bases, with 10 bases between them.

This clone showed up just once. J is TRBJ2-7 and V is TRBV19; a weak D match, TRBD2 (5 bases). CDR1 and CDR2 (germline): LNHDA, SQIVND (reference sequence). V gave up 5 bases and J gave up 2 bases, with 10 bases separating them. CDR3 length: 13 residues. Here the CDR3 DNA reads TGTGCCAGTAGTGAGTCGGGGACCTACGAGCAGTACTTC. Amino acids: CASSESGTYEQYF.

This chain links TRBV10-3 with TRBJ2-5; tentatively, D is TRBD2 (5 bases). This CDR3 contains 14 residues. Trimming pared 8 bases from V and 1 base from J, leaving 14 bases between. The germline CDR1 and CDR2 sequences are ENHRY and SYGVKD. CDR3 loop: CAIAGVLGQETQYF. DNA for the CDR3: TGTGCCATCGCCGGGGTTCTTGGCCAAGAGACCCAGTACTTC.

V is TRBV19 and J is TRBJ1-2; TRBD1 agrees at 8 bases. CDR3 length: 14 amino acids. The J segment lost 4 bases and the V segment lost 5 bases, leaving 6 bases of the junction unmatched. Germline CDR1 is LNHDA and CDR2 is SQIVND (reference sequence). CDR3 amino acids: CASSAGGRSYGYTF. The CDR3 bases are TGTGCCAGTAGTGCAGGGGGCCGTTCCTATGGCTACACCTTC.

The chain couples TRBV29-1 to TRBJ2-2; 9 bases agree with TRBD1. This CDR3 is built from 14 residues. The V gene's germline CDR1 is SQVTM and CDR2 ANQGSEA. V was pared by 2 bases and J by 5 bases, with 3 bases of the junction left unmatched. CDR3 coding DNA: TGCAGCGTTGAAAGGGGACAGGGAACCGGGGAGCTGTTTTTT. This translates into CSVERGQGTGELFF.

This rearrangement joins TRBV23-1 to TRBJ1-3; a possible D gene is TRBD1 (5 bases). TRBV23-1 is recorded as an ORF, its role being uncertain. V lost 0 bases to trimming and J lost 0 bases, with 18 bases between them. The length of the CDR3 is 19 residues. The DNA for the CDR3 is TGCGCCAGCAGTCAATCCCCCAGTCGTACAGGCCCCTCTGGAAACACCATATATTTT. Translation: CASSQSPSRTGPSGNTIYF.

This clone is a singleton in its sample. The rearrangement uses TRBV4-2 and TRBJ2-5; 11 nucleotides match TRBD1. The DNA end lines up better with TRBJ2-7; the J call may be wrong. CDR1 is LGHNA, CDR2 YNFKEQ, per germline. The CDR3 covers 17 residues. The chain's CDR3 is CASSYGQGASTTYEQYF. CDR3 nucleotide sequence: TGTGCCAGCAGCTACGGACAGGGGGCATCAACTACCTACGAGCAGTACTTC.

This clone was recorded a few times. The rearrangement joins TRBV2 to TRBJ1-1; TRBD1 matches at 7 bases. From germline, CDR1 is SNHLY and CDR2 FYNNEI. V trimming: 7 bases; J trimming: 1 base; junction bases outside the gene matches: 6. This CDR3 spans 14 amino acids. CDR3: CASNGRGSNTEAFF. The CDR3 DNA is TGTGCCAGCAACGGCAGGGGGTCGAACACTGAAGCTTTCTTT.

The J gene is TRBJ1-1, the V gene TRBV18; 7 bases are shared with TRBD1. CDR3 length: 15 amino acids. Per the germline V gene, CDR1 is KGHSH and CDR2 is LQKENI. The J segment lost 3 bases and the V segment lost 3 bases, leaving 7 bases of the junction unmatched. The CDR3 sequence is CASSPRQGLDTEAFF. DNA for the CDR3: TGTGCCAGCTCACCGCGACAGGGTCTGGACACTGAAGCTTTCTTT.

This sequence joins TRBV7-3 and TRBJ1-1; D might be TRBD1 (6 bases). This CDR3 is built from 17 residues. V was pared by 5 bases and J by 0 bases, with 19 bases between. CDR1 is SGHTA and CDR2 is FQGTGA in the germline V gene. Here the CDR3 reads CASSPHGGGLVNTEAFF. The CDR3 bases are TGTGCCAGCAGCCCACATGGCGGGGGCTTAGTGAACACTGAAGCTTTCTTT.

The CDR3 spells CASSPQGDNSPLHF. CDR3 DNA: TGTGCCAGTAGTCCCCAGGGTGATAATTCACCCCTCCACTTT. J is TRBJ1-6 and V is TRBV19; TRBD1 is a possible D gene (5 bases). CDR3 length: 14 amino acids. The V gene lost 5 bases and the J gene lost 5 bases, with 10 bases spanning the gap. Germline V gives CDR1 LNHDA, CDR2 SQIVND (reference sequence).

Comments on this clone: Mismatch with germline at one junction end may stem from a read error. The chain is built from TRBV4-1 and TRBJ2-5; TRBD2 might be the D (6 bases). The end of the DNA is better explained by TRBJ2-7, so the J call may be wrong. CDR1 is MGHRA, CDR2 YSYEKL, per germline. The CDR3 covers 15 residues. CDR3 in DNA: TGCGCCAGCAGTCAAGAACGCGGGAACTCCTACGAGCAGTACTTC. The encoded protein is CASSQERGNSYEQYF.

This sequence joins TRBV11-2 and TRBJ2-2, with 9 bases matching TRBD2. Germline V CDR1 and CDR2: SGHAT, FQNNGV. The ends lost 4 bases at V and 2 bases at J; junction bases unmatched: 2. The CDR3 length is 15 residues. CDR3 loop: CASSWLAGNTGELFF. The CDR3 DNA reads TGTGCCAGCAGCTGGCTAGCGGGAAACACCGGGGAGCTGTTTTTT.

The CDR3 nucleotides read TGCGCCAGCAGCCCGACAGGACTTGAAGCTTTCTTT. It translates to CASSPTGLEAFF. The chain employs TRBV5-1 and TRBJ1-1; weak D call: TRBD1 (6 bases). The V gene lost 4 bases and the J gene lost 7 bases, with 11 bases spanning the gap. The CDR3 consists of 12 residues. From germline, CDR1 is SGHRS and CDR2 YFSETQ.

This clone has only one observation. The V call is TRBV30, the J call TRBJ1-2; D gene ambiguous. The CDR3 has 12 amino acids. V lost 4 bases to trimming and J lost 8 bases, with 14 bases between them. Germline CDR1 is GTSNPN and CDR2 is SVGIG (reference sequence). The CDR3, as DNA: TGTGCCTGGACCCGCCGCAGTTGGGGCTACACCTTC. Translated, it gives CAWTRRSWGYTF.

CDR3 DNA: TGTGCCAGCAGTTTAGGGACAGCTGAAGCTTTCTTT. Translated, it gives CASSLGTAEAFF. This chain uses TRBV28 with TRBJ1-1; 7 nucleotides align to TRBD1. V shed 2 bases, J shed 6 bases, and the junction held 0 bases outside the gene matches. In germline, CDR1 is MDHEN, CDR2 SYDVKM. This CDR3 has 12 amino acids.

This clone was counted once. The rearrangement joins TRBV29-1 to TRBJ1-1; 8 nucleotides match TRBD1. CDR3 length: 12 amino acids. CDR1 and CDR2 (germline): SQVTM, ANQGSEA. Trimming cost V 7 bases and J 9 bases; bases outside gene matches: 10. The CDR3 loop reads CSATGGAIKAFF. CDR3 DNA sequence: TGCAGCGCCACAGGGGGTGCAATCAAAGCTTTCTTT.

V usage is TRBV7-2 and J usage is TRBJ2-1; possibly TRBD2 for D (6 bases). The CDR3 contains 18 residues. Trimming shortened V by 1 base and J by 7 bases, and 23 bases separated the two germline ends. The germline V gene encodes CDR1 SGHTA and CDR2 FQGNSA. As DNA, the CDR3 is TGTGCCAGCAGCTTAGTCCGCTTGGCGGGATCGGGTGGGAATGAGCAGTTCTTC. This sequence encodes CASSLVRLAGSGGNEQFF.

The V and J genes are TRBV7-9 and TRBJ2-2; 7 positions agree with TRBD1. This CDR3 spans 15 amino acids. The V segment lost 0 bases and the J segment 6 bases; nucleotides outside the gene matches: 4. Per germline, CDR1 SEHNR and CDR2 FQNEAQ (reference sequence). In DNA form, the CDR3 reads TGTGCCAGCAGCTTAGCACAGGGGATCGCCGGGGAGCTGTTTTTT. Translating gives CASSLAQGIAGELFF.